This paragraph covers one TCR beta chain sequence. Antigen specificity is unknown. A junction end diverges from the germline sequence, so it may reflect a read error. The study ran its PCR with 60 Vbeta and 13 Jbeta primers. Measured with immunoSEQ multiplex PCR; TCRdb has only the in-frame clones, and not every one. The sample holds approximately 91,000 clones, around 60% seen once. This sample was taken from a study of cytomegalovirus exposure and HLA in healthy donors. Points from the study as a whole: A highly shared variant cluster was judged a likely technical artifact. Earlier findings revealed that most TCR beta V segments proved productive either about 90% or about 30% of the time. For TCR beta chains, V- and J-gene trimming was later linked to a missense DCLRE1C variant.

The sequenced sample consisted of PBMCs. The sequence was collected from a human donor in good health.

The CDR3 DNA reads TGCGCCAGCAGCCAAGTCTACGGGGGAGGCTCCTGCGAGCAGTACTTC. Residues: CASSQVYGGGSCEQYF. The gene calls are TRBV4-3 and TRBJ2-7, with D possibly being TRBD2 (6 bases). CDR1 is LGHNA, CDR2 YSLEER, per germline. The CDR3 totals 16 residues.